Listed below are T cell receptor beta chains from one sample, sequenced in a study of blood T cells in healthy people across ages. MiXCR, applied by TCRdb to the 5' RACE reads, yields one record per CDR3 protein. The sample holds about a million distinct CDR3 sequences, under 50% seen once. Sequences were obtained from blood. The receptors shown here come from a man in his thirties or forties in good health. CDR3s include the opening cysteine and the closing phenylalanine or tryptophan. The order of the fields is D gene, clone size, J gene, V gene, CDR3 DNA, CDR3 protein. The D gene is left open where the match is weak. Size is omitted from some rows. Given values are once, few, many or a class for expanded clones.

D: TRBD2; size: once; J: TRBJ2-3; V: TRBV4-3; DNA: TGCGCCAGCAGCAAACTAGCGGGGGAGGGGGATACGCAGTATTTT; CDR3: CASSKLAGEGDTQYF
D: TRBD1; size: -; J: TRBJ1-2; V: TRBV3-1; DNA: TGTGCCAGCAGCCAAGATCGTCCGACAGGGGTAACCTATGGCTACACCTTC; CDR3: CASSQDRPTGVTYGYTF
D: -; size: -; J: TRBJ2-2; V: TRBV18; DNA: TGTGCCAGCTCACCTTTAGATATAGACACCGGGGAGCTGTTTTTT; CDR3: CASSPLDIDTGELFF
D: -; size: few; J: TRBJ2-3; V: TRBV4-1; DNA: TGCGCCAGCAGCCAAGATCCGGGTACGGAGCGGTTAGTGGATACGCAGTATTTT; CDR3: CASSQDPGTERLVDTQYF
D: -; size: once; J: TRBJ2-3; V: TRBV6-2/TRBV6-3; DNA: TGTGCCAGCAGTTACGATCCGGCGGCCACAGATACGCAGTATTTT; CDR3: CASSYDPAATDTQYF
D: TRBD1; size: few; J: TRBJ2-3; V: TRBV4-2; DNA: TGTGCCAGCAGCCAAGGACCACAGGGGCGTAGCACAGATACGCAGTATTTT; CDR3: CASSQGPQGRSTDTQYF
D: TRBD1; size: -; J: TRBJ2-2; V: TRBV9; DNA: TGTGCCAGCAGCCCACGAGAGACAGGGTCGTTCACCGGGGAGCTGTTTTTT; CDR3: CASSPRETGSFTGELFF
D: -; size: -; J: TRBJ2-1; V: TRBV7-3; DNA: TGTGCCAGCAGCCCTATTAGCTCCTACAATGAGCAGTTCTTC; CDR3: CASSPISSYNEQFF
D: TRBD1; size: few; J: TRBJ1-2; V: TRBV30; DNA: TGTGCTTGGGACAGGGGGCCCGCTGGCTACACCTTC; CDR3: CAWDRGPAGYTF
D: TRBD2; size: -; J: TRBJ2-5; V: TRBV29-1; DNA: TGCAGCGTTGAATGGCTAGCGGGTGAGACCCAGTACTTC; CDR3: CSVEWLAGETQYF
D: -; size: few; J: TRBJ1-5; V: TRBV7-9; DNA: TGTGCCAGCAGCGGTATCGGTAATCAGCCCCAGCATTTT; CDR3: CASSGIGNQPQHF
D: -; size: -; J: TRBJ2-7; V: TRBV6-1; DNA: TGTGCCAGCAGTGAGGAGGCAGCCTACTACGAGCAGTACTTC; CDR3: CASSEEAAYYEQYF
D: -; size: few; J: TRBJ2-7; V: TRBV6-6; DNA: TGTGCCAGCAGTTACGGGCTATCGGCCTACGAGCAGTACTTC; CDR3: CASSYGLSAYEQYF
D: TRBD1; size: -; J: TRBJ2-1; V: TRBV7-9; DNA: TGTGCCAGCAGCTCCAAGCGGGACAGGGGTGAGCAGTTCTTC; CDR3: CASSSKRDRGEQFF
D: -; size: -; J: TRBJ1-4; V: TRBV28; DNA: TGTGCCAGCAGTTCAACCGGACAAGGCCCGCGGGATGAAAAACTGTTTTTT; CDR3: CASSSTGQGPRDEKLFF
D: TRBD1; size: few; J: TRBJ2-1; V: TRBV12-3/TRBV12-4; DNA: TGTGCCAGCAGTTGGGGACAGGGGGCGAATGAGCAGTTCTTC; CDR3: CASSWGQGANEQFF
D: -; size: -; J: TRBJ2-7; V: TRBV6-2/TRBV6-3; DNA: TGTGCCACTCTCCCCTCCATCTCCTATAACTACGAGCAGTACTTC; CDR3: CATLPSISYNYEQYF
D: -; size: -; J: TRBJ2-1; V: TRBV28; DNA: TGTGCCAGCAGTTTGTCCCTACAACGGTCGAATGAGCAGTTCTTC; CDR3: CASSLSLQRSNEQFF
D: -; size: -; J: TRBJ1-2; V: TRBV7-9; DNA: TGTGCCAGCAGCAACCCCACCCAGGCACTCAAGAATGGCTTGGGCTACACCTTC; CDR3: CASSNPTQALKNGLGYTF
D: -; size: -; J: TRBJ2-3; V: TRBV11-2; DNA: TGTGCCAGCAGCTCCCTCCCGGGCACAGATACGCAGTATTTT; CDR3: CASSSLPGTDTQYF
D: -; size: -; J: TRBJ1-6; V: TRBV28; DNA: TGTGCCAGCACCGCACGTGTGACAATAAATTCACCCCTCCACTTT; CDR3: CASTARVTINSPLHF
D: -; size: few; J: TRBJ2-7; V: TRBV29-1; DNA: TGCAGCGTCCCCCGGGGGTCCACACCTTACGAGCAGTACTTC; CDR3: CSVPRGSTPYEQYF
D: -; size: few; J: TRBJ1-2; V: TRBV10-3; DNA: TGTGCCATCCACAGGGTCGGTGGCTACACCTTC; CDR3: CAIHRVGGYTF
D: -; size: few; J: TRBJ2-5; V: TRBV11-3; DNA: TGTGCCAGCAGCTTAGGCACAGGAAGTAGTAGAGCCCAGTACTTC; CDR3: CASSLGTGSSRAQYF
D: TRBD2; size: -; J: TRBJ2-3; V: TRBV29-1; DNA: TGCAGCGTCGGAAAGACTAGCGGGGGACCAGATACGCAGTATTTT; CDR3: CSVGKTSGGPDTQYF
D: -; size: -; J: TRBJ1-6; V: TRBV7-9; DNA: TGTGCCAGCAGGGACCATGGTTCACCCCTCCACTTT; CDR3: CASRDHGSPLHF
D: TRBD1; size: -; J: TRBJ1-6; V: TRBV3-1; DNA: TGTGCCAGCAGCACCGGGACAGGGCATTTGAAACCCCTCCACTTT; CDR3: CASSTGTGHLKPLHF
D: TRBD1; size: few; J: TRBJ1-1; V: TRBV10-3; DNA: TGTGCCATTTCAGGACAGGGCCGCACTGAAGCTTTCTTT; CDR3: CAISGQGRTEAFF
D: -; size: once; J: TRBJ1-1; V: TRBV27; DNA: TGTGCCAGCATTCCCGGGGGGCGGAACACTGAAGCTTTCTTT; CDR3: CASIPGGRNTEAFF
D: TRBD1; size: -; J: TRBJ2-3; V: TRBV6-1; DNA: TGTGCCATCGGGACAGGGGAGACAGATACGCAGTATTTT; CDR3: CAIGTGETDTQYF
D: -; size: -; J: TRBJ1-2; V: TRBV20-1; DNA: TGCAGTGCTAGCCTCGAAGCTAACTATGGCTACACCTTC; CDR3: CSASLEANYGYTF
D: -; size: few; J: TRBJ2-7; V: TRBV29-1; DNA: TGCAGCGTTGAAGAATCGGGGGGCGGCTACGAGCAGTACTTC; CDR3: CSVEESGGGYEQYF
D: -; size: few; J: TRBJ2-4; V: TRBV30; DNA: TGTGCCTGGAGTGTACTAGGGCAGTACCATAGGGGTCAGTACTTC; CDR3: CAWSVLGQYHRGQYF
D: -; size: -; J: TRBJ1-5; V: TRBV4-1; DNA: TGCGCCAGCAGCCAGGAACGGGACTCAGGGCAGCCCCAGCATTTT; CDR3: CASSQERDSGQPQHF
D: -; size: -; J: TRBJ1-1; V: TRBV6-6; DNA: TGTGCCAGCAGTTACCGCAGGGGTTGGGTCACTGAAGCTTTCTTT; CDR3: CASSYRRGWVTEAFF
D: -; size: few; J: TRBJ1-2; V: TRBV6-1; DNA: TGTGCCAGCAGCGACAGCGGGACGGCTAACTATGGCTACACCTTC; CDR3: CASSDSGTANYGYTF
D: TRBD1; size: -; J: TRBJ1-1; V: TRBV3-1; DNA: TGTGCCAGCAGCCAGGCGGGACAGGGATACACTGAAGCTTTCTTT; CDR3: CASSQAGQGYTEAFF
D: TRBD1; size: -; J: TRBJ2-7; V: TRBV6-1; DNA: TGTGCCAGCAGTGACCAACAGGGGTCCTCCTACGAGCAGTACTTC; CDR3: CASSDQQGSSYEQYF
D: -; size: few; J: TRBJ1-2; V: TRBV27; DNA: TGTGCCAGCAGTTTATCGGCAGTCTATGGCTACACCTTC; CDR3: CASSLSAVYGYTF
D: TRBD1; size: -; J: TRBJ2-3; V: TRBV7-9; DNA: TGTGCCAGCGGCTCAGGGGGCTATAGCACAGATACGCAGTATTTT; CDR3: CASGSGGYSTDTQYF
D: TRBD1; size: few; J: TRBJ2-7; V: TRBV28; DNA: TGTGCCAGCAGCTTGACAGGGTTAACCGAGCAGTACTTC; CDR3: CASSLTGLTEQYF
D: -; size: -; J: TRBJ1-6; V: TRBV5-5; DNA: TGTGCCAGCAGCTTGGGACAGACCTATACTTCACCCCTCCACTTT; CDR3: CASSLGQTYTSPLHF
D: TRBD2; size: few; J: TRBJ2-7; V: TRBV4-2; DNA: TGTGCCAGCAGCCTCCAGGGGGTAGCGGGGGGGCAAACCTACGAGCAGTACTTC; CDR3: CASSLQGVAGGQTYEQYF
D: -; size: -; J: TRBJ2-1; V: TRBV7-2; DNA: TGTGCCAGCAGTTTTGGCAGGGGTAAAAGCAATGAGCAGTTCTTC; CDR3: CASSFGRGKSNEQFF
D: -; size: -; J: TRBJ1-4; V: TRBV6-1; DNA: TGTGCCAGCAGTGAACGGGGAAATGAGGAAAAACTGTTTTTT; CDR3: CASSERGNEEKLFF
D: TRBD1; size: -; J: TRBJ1-2; V: TRBV9; DNA: TGTGCCAGCAGCAATTCCACGGGACAGGGGGCTATTTACTATGGTTACACCTTC; CDR3: CASSNSTGQGAIYYGYTF
D: TRBD1; size: once; J: TRBJ1-2; V: TRBV18; DNA: TGTGCCAGCTCACGCATGGGACAGCAACAGGGAGGCTACACCTTC; CDR3: CASSRMGQQQGGYTF
D: -; size: -; J: TRBJ2-5; V: TRBV5-1; DNA: TGCGCCAGCAGCTTGTCGTCGGCGAACCAAGAGACCCAGTACTTC; CDR3: CASSLSSANQETQYF
D: TRBD1; size: -; J: TRBJ2-1; V: TRBV5-1; DNA: TGCGCCAGCAGCCCCCCGGGACAGGTTTACAATGAGCAGTTCTTC; CDR3: CASSPPGQVYNEQFF
D: TRBD1; size: -; J: TRBJ1-5; V: TRBV12-3/TRBV12-4; DNA: TGTGCCAGCAGTCCCACCTCGACAGGGACTAGACCAAATCAGCCCCAGCATTTT; CDR3: CASSPTSTGTRPNQPQHF
D: -; size: few; J: TRBJ1-5; V: TRBV29-1; DNA: TGCAGCGCCACGGACAGTAGCAATCAGCCCCAGCATTTT; CDR3: CSATDSSNQPQHF
D: -; size: -; J: TRBJ2-3; V: TRBV5-6; DNA: TGTGCCAGCAGCCGCGTGGCCGGTGGGAACACAGATACGCAGTATTTT; CDR3: CASSRVAGGNTDTQYF
D: TRBD1; size: -; J: TRBJ1-5; V: TRBV12-5; DNA: TGTGCTAGTGGTCCGGGACAGGGGAATCAGCCCCAGCATTTT; CDR3: CASGPGQGNQPQHF
D: -; size: -; J: TRBJ2-7; V: TRBV5-4; DNA: TGTGCCAGCAGCAAATCAGGAAACTCCTACGAGCAGTACTTC; CDR3: CASSKSGNSYEQYF
D: -; size: few; J: TRBJ2-1; V: TRBV20-1; DNA: TGCAGTGCTGGACTACAGGGAGACTACAATGAGCAGTTCTTC; CDR3: CSAGLQGDYNEQFF
D: TRBD2; size: -; J: TRBJ2-1; V: TRBV29-1; DNA: TGCAGCGTTGGGACTAGCGGGAGTAGGAATGAGCAGTTCTTC; CDR3: CSVGTSGSRNEQFF
D: TRBD2; size: -; J: TRBJ2-7; V: TRBV9; DNA: TGTGCCAGCAGCGATTCCGGGAGGCCACAGTACTTC; CDR3: CASSDSGRPQYF
D: -; size: -; J: TRBJ2-7; V: TRBV12-3/TRBV12-4; DNA: TGTGCCAGCAGTTTTCCACTGTCAGAGCAGTACTTC; CDR3: CASSFPLSEQYF
D: -; size: few; J: TRBJ2-7; V: TRBV6-5; DNA: TGTGCCAGCAATCGACTAGGGACCTACGAGCAGTACTTC; CDR3: CASNRLGTYEQYF
D: -; size: -; J: TRBJ1-3; V: TRBV7-6; DNA: TGTGCCAGCAGCCTTGCCGCCGGGGCCGGAAACACCATATATTTT; CDR3: CASSLAAGAGNTIYF